This T cell receptor (beta chain) was sequenced for a study of STAT5B mutations in CD4+ large granular lymphocyte leukemia. Study conclusions and caveats: Compared with healthy controls (2/35), patient top clones favored TRBV06 (8/27). Around 25% of private leukemic clonotypes occurred rarely in other patients' non-leukemic repertoires. Patient CD4-sorted repertoires looked more clonal than healthy CD4+ repertoires, even without putative leukemic clones.

Germline V lookup: CDR1 ENHRY, CDR2 SYGVKD. The CDR3 runs 15 residues. V was trimmed by 7 bases and J by 1 base, leaving 13 bases between them. On this clone itself: Its antigen is unknown.

Data came from immunoSEQ multiplex PCR; TCRdb stores just in-frame clones and leaves some out. The sample has tens of thousands of clones, around four fifths seen once; the top ten hold roughly 2%. This TCR derives from a human donor in good health. This chain connects TRBV10-3 to TRBJ2-2; D possibly corresponds to TRBD2 (6 bases). Sequencing was performed on CD4+ T cells from blood buffy coats. The CDR3 nucleotides read TGTGCCATCAAGGTCGAGGGAGGGAACACCGGGGAGCTGTTTTTT. It specifies CAIKVEGGNTGELFF.